This TCR beta chain stems from a study of spatial heterogeneity in lung cancer. Study details: More than nine raw reads, on average, carried each unique TCR and UMI combination.

Time point indicated: sample taken at primary tumor resection. The donor population consisted of some 72 patients with untreated, early-stage non-small cell lung cancer. TCRdb re-derived calls from the 5' RACE reads in MiXCR, one entry per CDR3 protein. The table includes about 25,000 distinct CDR3 sequences, roughly 9% detected once. Turning to this clonotype: Its antigen is currently unknown.

Trimming removed 0 bases at V and 6 bases at J, with 20 bases between. This CDR3 is built from 16 residues. The germline CDR1 and CDR2 sequences are GTSNPN and SVGIG (reference sequence). General study points: Tumor mutation count correlated with how many alpha and beta TCRs expanded intratumorally.

The sequenced sample was lung tumor tissue, obtained at surgery. The chain carries TRBV30 and TRBJ2-5; tentative D call: TRBD1 (7 bases). This clonotype was sampled from a male donor with early-stage non-small cell lung cancer. CDR3 DNA sequence: TGTGCCTGGAGTGTACAGGGGACTCAATCTACGAAGACCCAGTACTTC. Its protein is CAWSVQGTQSTKTQYF.